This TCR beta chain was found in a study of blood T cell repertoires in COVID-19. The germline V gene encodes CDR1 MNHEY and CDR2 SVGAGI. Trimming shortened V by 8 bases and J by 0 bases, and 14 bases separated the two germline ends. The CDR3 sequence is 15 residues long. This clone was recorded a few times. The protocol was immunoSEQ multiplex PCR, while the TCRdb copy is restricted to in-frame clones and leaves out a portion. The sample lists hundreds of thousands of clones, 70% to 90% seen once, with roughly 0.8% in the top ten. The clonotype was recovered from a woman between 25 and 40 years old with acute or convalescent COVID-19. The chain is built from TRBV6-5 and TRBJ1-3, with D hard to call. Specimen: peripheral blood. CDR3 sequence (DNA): TGTGCCAGCCAGTACACAGAGAGCTCTGGAAACACCATATATTTT. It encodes CASQYTESSGNTIYF.